This TCR beta chain was identified in a study of control samples from healthy donors and cancer patients (dated by TCRdb to about 2020). A note on this clone: Its antigen specificity is not known. Nothing much larger sits one base from this clone, and base qualities are not available.

The protocol used for the library was the immunoSEQ multiplex PCR assay. The clones in this table, taken by TCRdb from immuneACCESS, are in-frame only. Not every clone is retained; where verified, under half of the shortfall comes from an unresolved V gene, and the cause of the rest is unknown. Within this sample are about 50,000 clones, with over 90% of them counted one time only. The top ten constitute 23% of the sample. V is trimmed back by 5 bases and J by 7 bases, and the junction contains 9 bases that no gene match accounts for. Spanning cysteine to phenylalanine, the CDR3 consists of 15 amino acids. The CDR3 DNA has 45 bases and is translated from base 1. Reading the germline V gene (reference sequence) gives CDR1 LNHDA and CDR2 SQIVND.

Recombination joined TRBV19 with TRBJ2-7, with TRBD1 matching 12 junction bases. Sequences were obtained from PBMCs. The TCR comes from a woman aged 50 to 60 with head and neck cancer. The CDR3 corresponds to CASSSGTGGRGEQYF. The sequenced DNA is TGTGCCAGTAGTTCCGGGACAGGGGGCCGGGGAGAGCAGTACTTC.